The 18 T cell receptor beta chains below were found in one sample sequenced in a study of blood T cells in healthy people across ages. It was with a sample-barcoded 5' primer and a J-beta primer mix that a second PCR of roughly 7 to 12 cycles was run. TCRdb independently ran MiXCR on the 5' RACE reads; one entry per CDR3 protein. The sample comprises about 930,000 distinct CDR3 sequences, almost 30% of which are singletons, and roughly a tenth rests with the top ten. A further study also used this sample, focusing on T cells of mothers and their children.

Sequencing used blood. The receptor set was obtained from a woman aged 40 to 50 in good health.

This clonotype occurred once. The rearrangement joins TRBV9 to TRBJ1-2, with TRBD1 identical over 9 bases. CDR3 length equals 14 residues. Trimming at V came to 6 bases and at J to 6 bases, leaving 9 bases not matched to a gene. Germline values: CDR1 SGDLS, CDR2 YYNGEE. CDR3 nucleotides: TGTGCCAGCAACCGGGACAGGGCGGTCAATGGCTACACCTTC. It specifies CASNRDRAVNGYTF.

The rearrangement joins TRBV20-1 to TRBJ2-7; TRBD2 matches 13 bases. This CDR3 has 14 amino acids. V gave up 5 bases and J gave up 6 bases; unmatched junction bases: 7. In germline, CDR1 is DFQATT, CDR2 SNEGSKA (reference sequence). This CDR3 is CSAWGGLAGSEQYF. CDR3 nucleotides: TGCAGTGCTTGGGGGGGACTAGCGGGATCCGAGCAGTACTTC.

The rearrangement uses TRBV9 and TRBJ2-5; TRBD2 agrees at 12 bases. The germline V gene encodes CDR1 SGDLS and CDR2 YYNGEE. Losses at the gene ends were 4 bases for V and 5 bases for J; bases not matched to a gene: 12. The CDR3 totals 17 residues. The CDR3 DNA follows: TGTGCCAGCAGCCCCGGACTAGCGGGGACCCCACAGGAGACCCAGTACTTC. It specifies CASSPGLAGTPQETQYF.

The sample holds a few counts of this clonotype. CDR3 sequence reads: CASSQEVAENTEAFF. The CDR3 coding sequence is TGCGCCAGCAGCCAAGAGGTGGCAGAGAACACTGAAGCTTTCTTT. The chain recombines TRBV4-3 with TRBJ1-1; no firm D call. The CDR3 has 15 amino acids. The V gene lost 0 bases and the J gene lost 1 base, with 9 bases spanning the gap. The germline CDR1 and CDR2 sequences are LGHNA and YSLEER.

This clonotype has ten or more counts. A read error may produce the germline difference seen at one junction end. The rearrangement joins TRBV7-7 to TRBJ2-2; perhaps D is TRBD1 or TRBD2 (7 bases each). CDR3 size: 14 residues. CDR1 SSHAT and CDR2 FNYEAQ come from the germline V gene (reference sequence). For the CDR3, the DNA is TGTGCTAGCAGCCCGCAGGGGGGGTCCGGGGAGCTGTTTTTT. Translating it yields CASSPQGGSGELFF.

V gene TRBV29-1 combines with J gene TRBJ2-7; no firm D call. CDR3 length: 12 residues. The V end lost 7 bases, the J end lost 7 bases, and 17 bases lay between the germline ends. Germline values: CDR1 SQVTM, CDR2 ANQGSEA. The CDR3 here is CSGSGLRWEQYF. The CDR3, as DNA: TGCAGCGGATCGGGCCTGAGATGGGAGCAGTACTTC.

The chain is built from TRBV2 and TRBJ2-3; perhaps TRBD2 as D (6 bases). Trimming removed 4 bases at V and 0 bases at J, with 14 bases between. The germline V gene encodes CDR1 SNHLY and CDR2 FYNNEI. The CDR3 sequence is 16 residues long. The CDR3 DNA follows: TGTGCCAGCAGTGTGCAGCGGGTTTCTAGCACAGATACGCAGTATTTT. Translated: CASSVQRVSSTDTQYF.

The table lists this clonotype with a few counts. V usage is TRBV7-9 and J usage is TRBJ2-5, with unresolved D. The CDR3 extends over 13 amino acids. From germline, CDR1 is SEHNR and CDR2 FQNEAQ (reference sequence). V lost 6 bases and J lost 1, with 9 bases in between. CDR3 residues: CASRGKVQETQYF. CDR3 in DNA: TGTGCCAGCAGGGGAAAGGTCCAAGAGACCCAGTACTTC.

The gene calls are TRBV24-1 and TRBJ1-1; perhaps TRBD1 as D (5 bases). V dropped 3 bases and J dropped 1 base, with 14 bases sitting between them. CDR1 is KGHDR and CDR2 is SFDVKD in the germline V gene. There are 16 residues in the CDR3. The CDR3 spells CATSDGAGQANTEAFF. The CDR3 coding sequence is TGTGCCACCAGTGATGGGGCTGGGCAGGCGAACACTGAAGCTTTCTTT.

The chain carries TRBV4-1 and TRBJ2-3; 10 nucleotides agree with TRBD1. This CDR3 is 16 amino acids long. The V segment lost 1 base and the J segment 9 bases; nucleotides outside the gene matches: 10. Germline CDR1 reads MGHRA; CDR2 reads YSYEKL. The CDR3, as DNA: TGCGCCAGCAGCCAAGCTCGGGGACAGGGGCTCATAACGCAGTATTTT. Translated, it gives CASSQARGQGLITQYF.

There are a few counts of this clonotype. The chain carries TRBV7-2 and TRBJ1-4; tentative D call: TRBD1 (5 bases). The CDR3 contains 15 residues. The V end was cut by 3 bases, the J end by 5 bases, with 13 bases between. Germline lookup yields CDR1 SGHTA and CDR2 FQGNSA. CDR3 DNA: TGTGCCAGCAGCTTTCAGGGTTTAGGGAATGAAAAACTGTTTTTT. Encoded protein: CASSFQGLGNEKLFF.

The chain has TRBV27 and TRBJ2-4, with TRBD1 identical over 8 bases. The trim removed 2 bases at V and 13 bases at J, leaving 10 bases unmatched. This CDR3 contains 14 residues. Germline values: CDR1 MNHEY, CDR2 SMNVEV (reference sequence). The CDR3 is CASSLLQGVKEQYF. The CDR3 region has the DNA TGTGCCAGCAGTTTACTACAGGGGGTTAAGGAGCAGTACTTC.

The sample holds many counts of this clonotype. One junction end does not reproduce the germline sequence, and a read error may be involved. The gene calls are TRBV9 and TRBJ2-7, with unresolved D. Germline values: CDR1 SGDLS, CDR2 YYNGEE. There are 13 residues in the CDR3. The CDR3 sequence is CTSSVGSSYEQYF. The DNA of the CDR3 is TGTACCAGCAGCGTAGGCAGCTCCTACGAGCAGTACTTC.

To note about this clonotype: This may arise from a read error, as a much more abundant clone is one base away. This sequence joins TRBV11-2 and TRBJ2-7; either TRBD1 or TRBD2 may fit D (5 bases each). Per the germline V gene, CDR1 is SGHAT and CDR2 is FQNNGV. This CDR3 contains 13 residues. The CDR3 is CTSTFRDLYEQYF. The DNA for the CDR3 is TGTACCAGTACTTTCCGGGACCTCTACGAGCAGTACTTC.

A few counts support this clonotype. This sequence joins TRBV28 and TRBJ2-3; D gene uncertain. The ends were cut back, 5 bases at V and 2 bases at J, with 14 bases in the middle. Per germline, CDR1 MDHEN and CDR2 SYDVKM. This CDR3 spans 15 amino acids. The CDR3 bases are TGTGCCAGCAGTAGACTCCGCAGGAACACAGATACGCAGTATTTT. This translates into CASSRLRRNTDTQYF.

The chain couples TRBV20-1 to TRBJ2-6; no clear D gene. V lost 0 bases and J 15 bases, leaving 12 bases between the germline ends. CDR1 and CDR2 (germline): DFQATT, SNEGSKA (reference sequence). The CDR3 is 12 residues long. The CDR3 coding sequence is TGCAGTGCTAGAGATCTGGCAGAGGACCTGACTTTC. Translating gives CSARDLAEDLTF.

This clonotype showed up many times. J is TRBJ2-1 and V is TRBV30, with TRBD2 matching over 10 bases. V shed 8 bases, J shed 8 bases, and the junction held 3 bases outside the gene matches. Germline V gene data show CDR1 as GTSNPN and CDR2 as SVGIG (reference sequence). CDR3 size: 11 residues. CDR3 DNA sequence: TGTGCCAGAGGACTAGCGGATGAGCAGTTCTTC. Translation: CARGLADEQFF. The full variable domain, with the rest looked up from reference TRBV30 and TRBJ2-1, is SQTIHQWPATLVQPVGSPLSLECTVEGTSNPNLYWYRQAAGRGLQLLFYSVGIGQISSEVPQNLSASRPQDRQFILSSKKLLLSDSGFYLCARGLADEQFFGPGTRLTVL.

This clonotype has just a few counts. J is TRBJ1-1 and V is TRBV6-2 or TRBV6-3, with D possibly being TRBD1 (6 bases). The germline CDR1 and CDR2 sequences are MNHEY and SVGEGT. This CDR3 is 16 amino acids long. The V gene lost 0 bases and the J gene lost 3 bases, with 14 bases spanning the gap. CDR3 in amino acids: CASSYSLQGQDTEAFF. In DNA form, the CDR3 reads TGTGCCAGCAGTTACTCGCTACAGGGCCAGGACACTGAAGCTTTCTTT.